The source of this TCR beta chain is a study of PD-1 blockade in mismatch repair-deficient tumors. Study information: All were previously treated, progressing patients with 12 mismatch repair-deficient cancer types.

All patients were mismatch repair deficient, assessed by either PCR or immunohistochemistry. Produced via immunoSEQ multiplex PCR; TCRdb's table is partial and in-frame only. The data contain around 10,000 clones, around 83% of them seen just once; the ten biggest clones take up approximately 0.91%. Study findings and constraints: Rapid post-treatment expansion, then contraction, generally preceding radiologic response, marked tumor-resident clones.

Germline assignment: CDR1 LNHNV and CDR2 YYDKDF (reference sequence). V was cut by 1 base and J by 3 bases, with 13 bases left in between. This CDR3 is 16 amino acids long. With respect to this clone: Its target is not known.

The sample here was PBMCs, taken 46 to 47 weeks after starting pembrolizumab. V gene TRBV15 combines with J gene TRBJ2-1; perhaps TRBD1 as D (6 bases). The receptor was isolated from an adult with mismatch repair-deficient cancer. Here the CDR3 DNA reads TGTGCCACCAGCAGAGGGGGCAGGGGTCTCTACAATGAGCAGTTCTTC. Its protein product is CATSRGGRGLYNEQFF.